This passage covers 12 T cell receptor beta chains from one sample sequenced in a study of T cells in women clearing cervical HPV infection. Only in-frame clones appear in the TCRdb table, and some are missing; sequencing was by immunoSEQ multiplex PCR. The specimen's table records roughly 24,000 clones. Sequenced material: blood buffy coat. The source of these receptors is a woman aged 18-70 years with a cervical HPV16 infection that either progressed to CIN3+ or cleared (not recorded which).

Of note for this clone: The sequenced fragment ends 3 residues before the CDR3 boundary, so the rest is inferred from the germline J gene. The genes are TRBV20-1 and TRBJ2-7; 8 nucleotides align to TRBD1. Germline trimming cut 6 bases from V and 2 bases from J; bases unmatched to any gene: 6. This CDR3 is built from 13 residues. The germline V gene encodes CDR1 DFQATT and CDR2 SNEGSKA (reference sequence). The CDR3 sequence is CSAQRDRPYEQYF. CDR3 DNA (partial): TGCAGTGCGCAAAGGGACAGGCCCTACGAG.

A note on this clone: Read data end 3 residues before the CDR3 end; the end is taken from the germline J gene. The chain couples TRBV5-4 to TRBJ2-2; TRBD2 is a possible D gene (6 bases). Germline assignment: CDR1 SGHNT and CDR2 YYREEE (reference sequence). V lost 1 base and J lost 8, with 15 bases in between. This CDR3 has 15 residues. Partial CDR3 DNA: TGTGCCAGCAGCTTGCGGCGGGAACTTCCGGGGGAG. Its protein product is CASSLRRELPGE. The full-length CDR3 reads as CASSLRRELPGELFF. Filled out from reference TRBV5-4 and TRBJ2-2, the complete variable domain reads ETGVTQSPTHLIKTRGQQVTLRCSSQSGHNTVSWYQQALGQGPQFIFQYYREEENGRGNFPPRFSGLQFPNYSSELNVNALELDDSALYLCASSLRRELPGELFFGEGSRLTVL.

Turning to this clone: From the germline J gene comes the end of the CDR3, since the read stops 3 residues before it. The chain is built from TRBV5-4 and TRBJ2-1, with 9 bases fitting TRBD1. Germline-derived CDR1 and CDR2 are SGHNT and YYREEE (reference sequence). CDR3 length equals 15 residues. V was clipped by 2 bases and J by 8 bases; unmatched bases: 8. The CDR3: CASSLPDRGYDEQFF. The CDR3 DNA, read in part, is TGTGCCAGCAGCTTACCGGACAGGGGATACGATGAG. Full variable domain (rest looked up from reference TRBV5-4 and TRBJ2-1): ETGVTQSPTHLIKTRGQQVTLRCSSQSGHNTVSWYQQALGQGPQFIFQYYREEENGRGNFPPRFSGLQFPNYSSELNVNALELDDSALYLCASSLPDRGYDEQFFGPGTRLTVL.

In the case of this clone: The CDR3 goes on 3 residues after the read ends, and that part is filled in from the germline J gene. The chain employs TRBV20-1 and TRBJ2-1, with 10 bases fitting TRBD2. The CDR3 is 16 amino acids. The V gene's germline CDR1 is DFQATT and CDR2 SNEGSKA (reference sequence). V shed 0 bases and J 9 bases; nucleotides not matched to a gene: 11. The CDR3 DNA, read in part, is TGCAGTGCTAGAGATCGGACTAGCGGTCTTAGGGGTGAG. It codes for CSARDRTSGLRGE. In full, the CDR3 is CSARDRTSGLRGEQFF.

In regard to this clone: The read finishes 3 residues shy of the CDR3 end, and the germline J gene is used to complete it. The V and J genes are TRBV7-9 and TRBJ2-5; 8 bases line up with TRBD1. Germline loops: CDR1 SEHNR, CDR2 FQNEAQ (reference sequence). V lost 1 base, J lost 7 bases, and 5 bases stayed unmatched. CDR3 length: 14 residues. The CDR3 loop is CASSLDGQGRTQYF. CDR3 DNA (partial): TGTGCCAGCAGCTTAGACGGACAGGGTCGGACC.

A word on this clone: The read finishes 3 residues shy of the CDR3 end, and the germline J gene is used to complete it. The chain combines TRBV7-9 with TRBJ1-2, with D unresolved. This CDR3 is built from 14 residues. The V gene's germline CDR1 is SEHNR and CDR2 FQNEAQ (reference sequence). CDR3 DNA, as far as it was read: TGTGCCAGCAGCTTAGCTAGCGGGATCTACGAC. Its protein product is CASSLASGIYD. The complete CDR3 sequence is CASSLASGIYDYTF.

Comment on this clone: The missing CDR3 end, 3 residues past where the read stops, is filled in from the germline J gene. The genes are TRBV5-1 and TRBJ1-2; D remains ambiguous. Trimming stripped 4 bases from V and 5 bases from J, with 18 bases between. CDR3 length equals 15 residues. Germline loops: CDR1 SGHRS, CDR2 YFSETQ. CDR3 protein: CASSPEARDWYGYTF. Incomplete CDR3 DNA: TGCGCCAGCAGCCCGGAAGCGAGAGATTGGTATGGC.

Of note for this clone: One end of the junction does not line up with germline, which may come from a read error. The observed sequence ends 3 residues before the CDR3 terminus, with the missing tail filled in from the germline J gene. Other DNA sequences of this sample code for an identical CDR3. The V gene is TRBV10-1, the J gene TRBJ1-3; D is unclear. In germline, CDR1 is WNHNN, CDR2 SYGVQD (reference sequence). CDR3 length: 17 amino acids. CDR3 DNA (partial): TGCGCCAGCAGTGAAGGCCTAGCCGGACGCTCTGGAAACACG. Protein sequence: CASSEGLAGRSGNT. The entire CDR3 protein reads CASSEGLAGRSGNTIYF.

A word on this clone: The read halts 3 residues ahead of the CDR3 end, with the missing end drawn from the germline J gene. V gene TRBV13 combines with J gene TRBJ2-3, with TRBD2 matching over 7 bases. CDR1 is PRHDT and CDR2 is FYEKMQ in the germline V gene (reference sequence). The CDR3 loop spans 15 amino acids. The CDR3 DNA, read in part, is TGTGCCAGCAGCCCCGTAGCGGGTTTAGATGAGACG. Its protein is CASSPVAGLDET. The whole CDR3 protein is CASSPVAGLDETQYF.

A note on this clone: From the germline J gene comes the end of the CDR3, since the read stops 3 residues before it. The chain uses TRBV28 and TRBJ1-1, with 7 bases lining up with TRBD1. The CDR3 contains 14 residues. After removal of 3 bases from V and 1 base from J, the junction contained 2 bases not matched to a gene. The germline CDR1 and CDR2 sequences are MDHEN and SYDVKM. CDR3 bases read: TGTGCCAGCAGTTTGACAGGGACGAACACTGAA. This gives the protein CASSLTGTNTE. The entire CDR3 protein reads CASSLTGTNTEAFF.

For this clone: The CDR3 end falls 3 residues outside the read, so it is completed with the germline J gene. This sequence joins TRBV12-3 or TRBV12-4 and TRBJ2-5, with D perhaps assigned TRBD1 or TRBD2 (5 bases each). The CDR3 is 14 residues long. Trimming cost V 8 bases and J 1 base, with 14 bases left between them. This CDR3 reads CASRSRGVQETQYF. Incomplete CDR3 DNA: TGTGCCAGCCGCTCAAGAGGGGTCCAAGAGACC.

With regard to this clone: The sequence runs out 3 residues before the end of the CDR3; the remainder is reconstructed from the germline J gene. The chain joins TRBV5-1 to TRBJ2-5; D gene unclear. Germline CDR1 is SGHRS and CDR2 is YFSETQ. Trimming took off 4 bases at V and 0 bases at J, with 13 bases between the two ends. The length of the CDR3 is 15 residues. The CDR3 DNA, read in part, is TGCGCCAGCAGCGCAACTTCATCGTACCAAGAGACC. Protein product: CASSATSSYQET. The full CDR3 reads CASSATSSYQETQYF.